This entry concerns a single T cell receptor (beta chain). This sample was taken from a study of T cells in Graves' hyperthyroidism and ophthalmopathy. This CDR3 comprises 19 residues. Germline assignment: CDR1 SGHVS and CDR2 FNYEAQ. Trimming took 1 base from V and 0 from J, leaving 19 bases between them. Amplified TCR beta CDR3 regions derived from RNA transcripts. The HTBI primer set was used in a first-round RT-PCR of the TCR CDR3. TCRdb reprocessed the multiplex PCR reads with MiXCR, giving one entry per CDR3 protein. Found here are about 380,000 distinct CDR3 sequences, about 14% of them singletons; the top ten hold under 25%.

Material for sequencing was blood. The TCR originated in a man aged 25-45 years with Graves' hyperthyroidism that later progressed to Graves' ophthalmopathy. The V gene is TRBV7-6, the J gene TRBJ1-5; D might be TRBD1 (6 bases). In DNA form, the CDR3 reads TGTGCCAGCAGCTTAGAGTTGGGACAAGGCCTTTATAGCAATCAGCCCCAGCATTTT. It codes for CASSLELGQGLYSNQPQHF.